This T cell receptor beta chain was sequenced for a study of T cells in localized non-small cell lung cancer. Generated by immunoSEQ multiplex PCR, the TCRdb table keeps only in-frame clones and is missing some. The table records roughly 86,000 clones, approximately 84% of them present only once. Study-level findings and limits: Longer overall survival associated with higher blood T cell density; shorter survival with higher adjacent-lung clonality.

A word on this clone: Its matching antigen is unknown.

CDR1 SGHVS and CDR2 FQNEAQ come from the germline V gene. V gave up 5 bases and J gave up 9 bases; unmatched junction bases: 12. The CDR3 loop spans 15 amino acids. This TCR was recovered from a man aged 35-69 years with stage I lung adenocarcinoma. Material: peripheral blood, obtained before any cancer treatment. The chain joins TRBV7-8 to TRBJ1-2, with 10 bases matching TRBD1. The CDR3 DNA follows: TGTGCCAGCAGCCACACCGGGACAGGGGTATCAAGCTACACCTTC. Its translation: CASSHTGTGVSSYTF.